The clone carrying this TCR beta chain has only a few counts. Per the germline V gene, CDR1 is SEHNR and CDR2 is FQNEAQ (reference sequence). This CDR3 spans 15 amino acids. Trimming cost V 2 bases and J 0 bases, with 10 bases left between them. Described time point: persistent/refractory GD, antithyroid drugs over 5 years with positive TRAb. The TCR library was prepared using RNA isolated from PBMCs. With iRepertoire HTBI primers and Arm-PCR of CDR3 regions, TCR beta libraries were built. TCRdb redid the calling of the multiplex PCR reads with MiXCR, one entry per CDR3 protein. Of around 400,000 distinct CDR3 sequences in the sample, less than 30% were seen once. The data derive from a study of regulatory T cells in long-lasting Graves disease.

The TCR comes from a woman aged 40 to 50 with Graves disease. Sequenced here: peripheral blood mononuclear cells (PBMCs), sampled when the disease was refractory, from a patient treated with antithyroid drugs. This chain joins TRBV7-9 and TRBJ1-2, with no clear D. The CDR3 spells CASSLMGGANYGYTF. The CDR3 nucleotides read TGTGCCAGCAGCTTAATGGGAGGAGCTAACTATGGCTACACCTTC.